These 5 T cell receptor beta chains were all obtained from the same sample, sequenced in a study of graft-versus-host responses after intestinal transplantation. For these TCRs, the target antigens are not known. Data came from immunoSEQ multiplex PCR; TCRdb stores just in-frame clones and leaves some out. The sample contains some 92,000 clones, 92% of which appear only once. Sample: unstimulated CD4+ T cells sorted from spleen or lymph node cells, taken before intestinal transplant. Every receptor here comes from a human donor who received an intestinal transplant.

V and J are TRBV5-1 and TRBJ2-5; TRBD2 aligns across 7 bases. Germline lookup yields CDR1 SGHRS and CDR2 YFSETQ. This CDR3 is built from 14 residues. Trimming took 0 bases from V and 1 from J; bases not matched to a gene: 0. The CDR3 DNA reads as TGCGCCAGCAGCTTGGCGGGGGGCCAAGAGACCCAGTACTTC. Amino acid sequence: CASSLAGGQETQYF.

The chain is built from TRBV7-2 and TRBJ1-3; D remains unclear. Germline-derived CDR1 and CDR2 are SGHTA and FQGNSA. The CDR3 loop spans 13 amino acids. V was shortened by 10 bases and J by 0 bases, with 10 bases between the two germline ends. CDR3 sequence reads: CATSLSSGNTIYF. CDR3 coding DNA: TGTGCCACGTCCCTGAGCTCTGGAAACACCATATATTTT.

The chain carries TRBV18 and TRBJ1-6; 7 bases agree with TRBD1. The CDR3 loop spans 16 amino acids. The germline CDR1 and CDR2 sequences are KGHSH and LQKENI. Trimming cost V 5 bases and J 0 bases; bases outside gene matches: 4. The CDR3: CASSEQGNSYNSPLHF. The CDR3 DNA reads TGTGCCAGCTCAGAACAGGGGAACTCCTATAATTCACCCCTCCACTTT.

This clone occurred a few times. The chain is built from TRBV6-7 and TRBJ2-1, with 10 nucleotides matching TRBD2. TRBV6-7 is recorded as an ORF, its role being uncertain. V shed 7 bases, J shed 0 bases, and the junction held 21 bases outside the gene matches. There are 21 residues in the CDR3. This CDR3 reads CASIRPRGSGRYTCSYNEQFF. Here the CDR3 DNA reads TGTGCCAGCATCCGACCCAGGGGTAGCGGGAGGTACACTTGCTCCTACAATGAGCAGTTCTTC.

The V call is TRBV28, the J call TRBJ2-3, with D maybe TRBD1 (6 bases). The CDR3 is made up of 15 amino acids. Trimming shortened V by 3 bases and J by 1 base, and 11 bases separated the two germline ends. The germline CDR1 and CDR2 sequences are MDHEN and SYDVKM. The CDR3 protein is CASSFLGGGTDTQYF. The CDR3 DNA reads TGTGCCAGCAGTTTCCTAGGGGGTGGCACAGATACGCAGTATTTT.